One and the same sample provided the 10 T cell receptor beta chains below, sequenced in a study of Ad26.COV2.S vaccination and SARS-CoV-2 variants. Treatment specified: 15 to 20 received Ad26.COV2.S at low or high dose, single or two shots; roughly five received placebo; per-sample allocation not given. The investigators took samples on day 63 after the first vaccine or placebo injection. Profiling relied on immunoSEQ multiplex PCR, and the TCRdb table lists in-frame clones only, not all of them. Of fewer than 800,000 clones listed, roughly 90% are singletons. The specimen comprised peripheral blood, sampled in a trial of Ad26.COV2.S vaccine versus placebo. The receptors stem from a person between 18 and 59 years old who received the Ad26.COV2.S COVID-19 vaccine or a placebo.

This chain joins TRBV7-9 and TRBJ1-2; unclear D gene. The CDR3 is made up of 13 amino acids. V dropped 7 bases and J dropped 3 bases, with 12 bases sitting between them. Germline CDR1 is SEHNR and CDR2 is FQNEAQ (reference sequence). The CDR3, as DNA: TGTGCCAGCACCCCACCCTTCGACTATGGCTACACCTTC. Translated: CASTPPFDYGYTF.

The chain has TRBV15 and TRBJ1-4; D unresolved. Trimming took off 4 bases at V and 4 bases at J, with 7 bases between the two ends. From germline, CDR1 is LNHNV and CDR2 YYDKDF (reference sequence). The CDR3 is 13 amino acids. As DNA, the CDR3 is TGTGCCACCAGCATGACACATAATGAAAAACTGTTTTTT. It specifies CATSMTHNEKLFF.

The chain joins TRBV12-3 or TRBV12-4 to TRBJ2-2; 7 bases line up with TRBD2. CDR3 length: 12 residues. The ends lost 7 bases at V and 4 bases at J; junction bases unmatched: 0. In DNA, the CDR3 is TGTGCCAGCACGGGGGGCACCGGGGAGCTGTTTTTT. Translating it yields CASTGGTGELFF.

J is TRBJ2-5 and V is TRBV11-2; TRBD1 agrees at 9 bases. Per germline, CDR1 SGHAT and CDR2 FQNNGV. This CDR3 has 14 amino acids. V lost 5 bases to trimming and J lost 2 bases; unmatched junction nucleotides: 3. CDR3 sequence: CASSRDRVQETQYF. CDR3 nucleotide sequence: TGTGCCAGCAGCAGGGACAGGGTGCAAGAGACCCAGTACTTC.

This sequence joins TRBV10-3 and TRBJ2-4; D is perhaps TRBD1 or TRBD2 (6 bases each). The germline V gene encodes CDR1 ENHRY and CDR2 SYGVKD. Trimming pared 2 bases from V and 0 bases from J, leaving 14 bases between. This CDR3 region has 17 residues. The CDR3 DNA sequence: TGTGCCATCAGTGAGAGGGGGGACACCTCAGCCAAAAACATTCAGTACTTC. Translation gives CAISERGDTSAKNIQYF.

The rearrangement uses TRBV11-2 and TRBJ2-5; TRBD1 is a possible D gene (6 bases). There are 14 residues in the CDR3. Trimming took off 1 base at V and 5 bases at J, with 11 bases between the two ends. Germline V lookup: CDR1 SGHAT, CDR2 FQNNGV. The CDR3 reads CASSLGTVGETQYF. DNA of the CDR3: TGTGCCAGCAGCTTAGGGACAGTTGGGGAGACCCAGTACTTC.

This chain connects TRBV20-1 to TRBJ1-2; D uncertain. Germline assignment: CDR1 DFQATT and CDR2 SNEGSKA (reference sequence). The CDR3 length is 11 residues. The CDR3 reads CSPESNYGYTF. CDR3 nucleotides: TGCAGCCCGGAATCAAACTATGGCTACACCTTC.

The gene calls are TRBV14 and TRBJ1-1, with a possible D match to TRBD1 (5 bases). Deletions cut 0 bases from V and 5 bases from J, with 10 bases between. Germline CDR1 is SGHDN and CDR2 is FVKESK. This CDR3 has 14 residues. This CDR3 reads CASSQEKGWTEAFF. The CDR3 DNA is TGTGCCAGCAGCCAAGAGAAGGGGTGGACTGAAGCTTTCTTT.

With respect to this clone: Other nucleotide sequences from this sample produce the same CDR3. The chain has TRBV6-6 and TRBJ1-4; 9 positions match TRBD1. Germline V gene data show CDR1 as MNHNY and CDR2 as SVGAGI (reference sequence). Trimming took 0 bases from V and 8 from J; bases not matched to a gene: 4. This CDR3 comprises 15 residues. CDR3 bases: TGTGCCAGCAGTTACTCGGGACAGGGAGGAGAAAAACTGTTTTTT. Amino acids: CASSYSGQGGEKLFF.

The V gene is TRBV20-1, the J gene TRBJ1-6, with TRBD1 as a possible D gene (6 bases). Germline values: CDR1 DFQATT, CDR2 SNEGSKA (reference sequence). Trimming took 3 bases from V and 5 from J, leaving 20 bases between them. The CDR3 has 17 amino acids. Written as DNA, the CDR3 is TGCAGTGCTAGTCCGGTGTGGGATACAGGGAATAATTCACCCCTCCACTTT. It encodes CSASPVWDTGNNSPLHF.